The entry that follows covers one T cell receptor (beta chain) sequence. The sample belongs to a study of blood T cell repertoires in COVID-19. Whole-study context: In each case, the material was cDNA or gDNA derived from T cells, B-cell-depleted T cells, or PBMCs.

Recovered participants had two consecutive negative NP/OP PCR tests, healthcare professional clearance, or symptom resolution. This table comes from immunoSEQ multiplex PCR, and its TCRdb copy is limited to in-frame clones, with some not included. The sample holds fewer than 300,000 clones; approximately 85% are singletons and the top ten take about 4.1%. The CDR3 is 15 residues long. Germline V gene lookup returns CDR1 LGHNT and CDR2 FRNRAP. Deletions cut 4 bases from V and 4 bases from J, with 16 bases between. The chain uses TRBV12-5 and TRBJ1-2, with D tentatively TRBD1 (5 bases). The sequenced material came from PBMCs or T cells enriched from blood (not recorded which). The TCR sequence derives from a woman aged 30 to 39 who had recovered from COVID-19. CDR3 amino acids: CASGSVGMGLYGYTF. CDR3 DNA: TGTGCTAGTGGTTCGGTAGGAATGGGGCTCTATGGCTACACCTTC.